This T cell receptor (beta chain) was profiled in a study of T cell changes during pregnancy in multiple sclerosis. The CDR3 extends over 13 amino acids. The V gene end was trimmed by 2 bases and the J gene end by 4 bases; junction bases not matched to a gene: 2. CDR1 and CDR2 (germline): SGHDT, YYEEEE. The table came from immunoSEQ multiplex PCR; TCRdb's copy has only in-frame clones and leaves some out. The sample holds 50,000 to 65,000 clones, 96% seen once. Sequenced here: CD8+ T cells from peripheral blood mononuclear cells, sampled after pregnancy. This sequence originates from a female donor with multiple sclerosis, enrolled in a pregnancy study. The chain couples TRBV5-6 to TRBJ2-7, with 8 bases that match TRBD1. As DNA, the CDR3 is TGTGCCAGCAGCTTTAACAGGGGGTACGAGCAGTACTTC. Encoded protein: CASSFNRGYEQYF.